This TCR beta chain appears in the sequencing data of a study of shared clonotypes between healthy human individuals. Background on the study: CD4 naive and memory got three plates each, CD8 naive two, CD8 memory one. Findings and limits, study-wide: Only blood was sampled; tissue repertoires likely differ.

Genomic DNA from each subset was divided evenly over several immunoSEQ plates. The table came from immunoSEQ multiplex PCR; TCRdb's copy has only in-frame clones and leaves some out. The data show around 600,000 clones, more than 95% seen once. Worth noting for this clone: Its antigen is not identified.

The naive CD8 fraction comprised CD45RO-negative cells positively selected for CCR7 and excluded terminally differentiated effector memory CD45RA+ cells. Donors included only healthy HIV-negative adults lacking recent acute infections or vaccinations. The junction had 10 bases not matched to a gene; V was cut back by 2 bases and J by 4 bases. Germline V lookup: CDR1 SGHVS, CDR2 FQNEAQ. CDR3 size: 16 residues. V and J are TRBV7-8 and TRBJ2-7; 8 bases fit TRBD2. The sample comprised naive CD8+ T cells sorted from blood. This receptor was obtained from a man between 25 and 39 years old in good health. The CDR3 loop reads CASSLQWGLEFYEQYF. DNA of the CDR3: TGTGCCAGCAGCTTACAATGGGGACTAGAGTTTTACGAGCAGTACTTC.